This T cell receptor (beta chain) was profiled in a study of graft-versus-host responses after intestinal transplantation. Sequenced by immunoSEQ multiplex PCR; TCRdb stores in-frame clones only, minus some. The sample includes 15,000 to 20,000 clones, 65% to 90% of them seen just once. Intraepithelial and lamina propria lymphocytes were isolated from graft specimens. V shed 7 bases and J shed 0 bases, with 11 bases lying between them. CDR3 length equals 14 residues. The V gene's germline CDR1 is SGHDT and CDR2 YYEEEE. This sequence joins TRBV5-6 and TRBJ1-5; D not resolved. The source was ileum tissue, collected 17 days after transplant. The sequence derives from a human patient who received an intestinal transplant, so some T cells may come from the graft donor. In DNA, the CDR3 is TGTGCCAGCTGGAGGCACGATAGCAATCAGCCCCAGCATTTT. This encodes CASWRHDSNQPQHF.